Presented here are 8 T cell receptor beta chains from one specimen sequenced in a study of Ad26.COV2.S vaccination and SARS-CoV-2 variants. Treatment noted: roughly 18 received Ad26.COV2.S at low or high dose, single or two shots; 5 received placebo; per-sample allocation not given. Collection of samples fell on day 63 after the first vaccine or placebo injection. The repertoire was sequenced with immunoSEQ multiplex PCR; TCRdb's copy has only in-frame clones and lacks some. This sample has just over 350,000 clones, with 80% to 90% found just once. The material was peripheral blood, obtained in a trial of Ad26.COV2.S vaccine versus placebo. These receptor sequences come from a person between 18 and 65 years old who received the Ad26.COV2.S COVID-19 vaccine or a placebo.

The chain couples TRBV7-9 to TRBJ1-1; possibly TRBD1 for D (6 bases). The germline CDR1 and CDR2 sequences are SEHNR and FQNEAQ (reference sequence). V lost 4 bases and J lost 0, with 15 bases in between. The CDR3 extends over 16 amino acids. For the CDR3, the DNA is TGTGCCAGCAGCTCGGTCGTATGGGGGCTGAACACTGAAGCTTTCTTT. It yields the protein CASSSVVWGLNTEAFF.

The chain couples TRBV30 to TRBJ2-5, with a tentative D call TRBD2 (5 bases). Looked up from germline, CDR1 is GTSNPN and CDR2 is SVGIG (reference sequence). Trimming took off 2 bases at V and 2 bases at J, with 9 bases between the two ends. The CDR3 spans 13 residues. The chain's CDR3 is CAWSPSLQETQYF. As DNA, the CDR3 is TGTGCCTGGAGTCCTAGCTTACAAGAGACCCAGTACTTC.

The chain has TRBV6-2 or TRBV6-3 and TRBJ2-3, with D perhaps given as TRBD1 or TRBD2 (6 bases each). V gave up 1 base and J gave up 1 base, with 9 bases separating them. Per the germline V gene, CDR1 is MNHEY and CDR2 is SVGEGT. The CDR3 length is 15 residues. The CDR3 reads CASSYWGAGTDTQYF. In DNA form, the CDR3 reads TGTGCCAGCAGTTACTGGGGGGCCGGCACAGATACGCAGTATTTT.

V and J are TRBV5-6 and TRBJ2-7, with a weak D call TRBD2 (5 bases). Germline-derived CDR1 and CDR2 are SGHDT and YYEEEE. V was trimmed by 2 bases and J by 3 bases, leaving 9 bases between them. The length of the CDR3 is 13 residues. The CDR3 protein is CASSFVSVYEQYF. The DNA for the CDR3 is TGTGCCAGCAGCTTCGTTAGCGTCTACGAGCAGTACTTC.

This sequence joins TRBV19 and TRBJ2-7; no reliable D call. Germline V gene data show CDR1 as LNHDA and CDR2 as SQIVND (reference sequence). Trimming cost V 6 bases and J 1 base, with 10 bases left between them. CDR3 length: 13 amino acids. CDR3 loop: CASRSDTSYEQYF. DNA of the CDR3: TGTGCCAGTAGAAGTGACACGTCCTACGAGCAGTACTTC.

The chain employs TRBV5-1 and TRBJ2-7; TRBD2 might be the D (5 bases). V was trimmed by 3 bases and J by 3 bases, leaving 16 bases between them. The CDR3 contains 15 residues. Germline-derived CDR1 and CDR2 are SGHRS and YFSETQ. The DNA for the CDR3 is TGCGCCAGCAGCTGGAGGACTGGGTCGGGCTACGAGCAGTACTTC. Protein: CASSWRTGSGYEQYF.

The J gene is TRBJ1-3, the V gene TRBV5-1; D not resolved. The CDR3 is 14 residues long. The V end was cut by 0 bases, the J end by 2 bases, with 6 bases between. CDR1 and CDR2 (germline): SGHRS, YFSETQ. The CDR3 DNA is TGCGCCAGCAGCTTGGATCCAGCTGGAAACACCATATATTTT. Amino acid sequence: CASSLDPAGNTIYF.

The chain carries TRBV19 and TRBJ2-7, with unresolved D. The CDR3 consists of 13 residues. Looked up from germline, CDR1 is LNHDA and CDR2 is SQIVND (reference sequence). Trimming took 5 bases from V and 2 from J, leaving 10 bases between them. CDR3 nucleotides: TGTGCCAGTAGTTTGACCCACGCCTACGAGCAGTACTTC. Translating gives CASSLTHAYEQYF.